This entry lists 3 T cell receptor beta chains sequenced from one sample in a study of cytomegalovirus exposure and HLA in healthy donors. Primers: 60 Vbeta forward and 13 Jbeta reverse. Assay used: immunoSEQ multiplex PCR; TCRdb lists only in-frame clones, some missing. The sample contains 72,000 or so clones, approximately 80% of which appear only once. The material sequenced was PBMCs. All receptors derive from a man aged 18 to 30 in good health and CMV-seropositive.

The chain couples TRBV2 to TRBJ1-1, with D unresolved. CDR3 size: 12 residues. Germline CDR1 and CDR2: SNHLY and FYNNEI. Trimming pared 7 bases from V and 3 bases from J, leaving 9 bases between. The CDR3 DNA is TGTGCCAGCAAGCTGATGGACACTGAAGCTTTCTTT. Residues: CASKLMDTEAFF.

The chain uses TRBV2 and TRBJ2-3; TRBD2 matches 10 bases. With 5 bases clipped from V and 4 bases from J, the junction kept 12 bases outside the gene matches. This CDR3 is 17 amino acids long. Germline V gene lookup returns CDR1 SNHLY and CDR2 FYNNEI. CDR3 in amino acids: CASSSTGTSEIADTQYF. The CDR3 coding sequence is TGTGCCAGCAGTTCGACCGGGACTAGCGAGATCGCAGATACGCAGTATTTT.

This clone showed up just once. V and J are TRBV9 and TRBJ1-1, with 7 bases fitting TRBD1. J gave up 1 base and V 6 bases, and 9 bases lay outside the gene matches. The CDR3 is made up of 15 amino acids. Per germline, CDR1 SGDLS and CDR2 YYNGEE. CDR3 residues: CASTSSGTANTEAFF. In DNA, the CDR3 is TGTGCCAGCACTTCGTCCGGGACAGCGAACACTGAAGCTTTCTTT. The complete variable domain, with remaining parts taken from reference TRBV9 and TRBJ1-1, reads DSGVTQTPKHLITATGQRVTLRCSPRSGDLSVYWYQQSLDQGLQFLIQYYNGEERAKGNILERFSAQQFPDLHSELNLSSLELGDSALYFCASTSSGTANTEAFFGQGTRLTVV.